A selection of T cell receptor beta chains follows, all from one sample in a study of blood T cell repertoires in COVID-19. Measured with immunoSEQ multiplex PCR; TCRdb has only the in-frame clones, and not every one. The sample holds approximately 330,000 clones; roughly 89% are singletons and the top ten take approximately 0.98%. The sequenced material came from peripheral blood. All receptors derive from a middle-aged woman with COVID-19, enrolled during active disease. The CDR3 runs from the conserved cysteine through the conserved F or W. Each record gives: V gene, J gene, clone size, D gene, CDR3 DNA, CDR3 protein. The D gene is left open where the match is weak. The size field is filled for only some rows; it gives once, few, many or a size class.

v_call: TRBV19
j_call: TRBJ1-2
clone_size: -
d_call: TRBD1
cdr3_nt: TGTGCCAGTACCCCAGGGGGACAGGGGGACGGCTACACCTTC
cdr3_aa: CASTPGGQGDGYTF

v_call: TRBV4-2
j_call: TRBJ1-4
clone_size: -
d_call: -
cdr3_nt: TGTGCCAGCAGCCAACCTAGGGGGGGGGATGAAAAACTGTTTTTT
cdr3_aa: CASSQPRGGDEKLFF

v_call: TRBV5-1
j_call: TRBJ2-3
clone_size: -
d_call: -
cdr3_nt: TGCGCCAGCAGCCCCCGACTCACCCGCACCGTAGATACGCAGTATTTT
cdr3_aa: CASSPRLTRTVDTQYF

v_call: TRBV16
j_call: TRBJ1-1
clone_size: -
d_call: -
cdr3_nt: TGTGCCAGCAGCCAGGTAGCAGGGGTAACTGAAGCTTTCTTT
cdr3_aa: CASSQVAGVTEAFF

v_call: TRBV6-2/TRBV6-3
j_call: TRBJ2-3
clone_size: -
d_call: -
cdr3_nt: TGTGCCAGCAGTTACCCACAGGTTGGGGATACGCAGTATTTT
cdr3_aa: CASSYPQVGDTQYF

v_call: TRBV19
j_call: TRBJ1-2
clone_size: -
d_call: -
cdr3_nt: TGTGCCAGTAGTATCATGGCAGGGCCAGGTGGCTACACCTTC
cdr3_aa: CASSIMAGPGGYTF

v_call: TRBV29-1
j_call: TRBJ2-7
clone_size: few
d_call: TRBD1
cdr3_nt: TGCAGCGCCGTTGACAGGGGGCGCGAGCAGTACTTC
cdr3_aa: CSAVDRGREQYF

v_call: TRBV5-1
j_call: TRBJ1-4
clone_size: -
d_call: -
cdr3_nt: TGCGCCAGCTCACAGCCAGGGCGTGAAAAACTGTTTTTT
cdr3_aa: CASSQPGREKLFF

v_call: TRBV27
j_call: TRBJ2-5
clone_size: -
d_call: -
cdr3_nt: TGTGCCAGCAGTATCTACAGGGCCGAGACCCAGTACTTC
cdr3_aa: CASSIYRAETQYF

v_call: TRBV5-1
j_call: TRBJ1-1
clone_size: -
d_call: TRBD1
cdr3_nt: TGCGCCAGCAGCTACTCGACAGGGGTTATCACTGAAGCTTTCTTT
cdr3_aa: CASSYSTGVITEAFF